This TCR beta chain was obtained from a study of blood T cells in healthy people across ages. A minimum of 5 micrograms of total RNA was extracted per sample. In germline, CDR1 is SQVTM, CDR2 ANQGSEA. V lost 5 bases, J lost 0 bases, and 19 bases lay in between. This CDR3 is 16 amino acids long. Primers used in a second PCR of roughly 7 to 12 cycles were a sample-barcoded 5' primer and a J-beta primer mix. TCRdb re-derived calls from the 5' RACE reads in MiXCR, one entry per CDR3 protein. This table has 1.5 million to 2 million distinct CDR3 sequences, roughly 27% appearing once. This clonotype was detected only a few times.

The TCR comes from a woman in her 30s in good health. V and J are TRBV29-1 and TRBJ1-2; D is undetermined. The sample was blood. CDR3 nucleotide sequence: TGCAGCGTTCCCCGGCACCTGCGAGGAACTAACTATGGCTACACCTTC. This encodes CSVPRHLRGTNYGYTF. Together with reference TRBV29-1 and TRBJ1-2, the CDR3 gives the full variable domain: SAVISQKPSRDICQRGTSLTIQCQVDSQVTMMFWYRQQPGQSLTLIATANQGSEATYESGFVIDKFPISRPNLTFSTLTVSNMSPEDSSIYLCSVPRHLRGTNYGYTFGSGTRLTVV.